One T cell receptor (beta chain) is described in this entry. What it binds is not known. The sample is drawn from a study of T cells in Graves' hyperthyroidism and ophthalmopathy. Using RNA transcripts as the source, TCR beta CDR3 regions were amplified. Primed by the HTBI set, a first-round RT-PCR was run on the TCR CDR3. TCRdb passed the multiplex PCR reads through MiXCR, listing each CDR3 protein once. The sample shows around 300,000 distinct CDR3 sequences, 25% of them seen only once. Findings and caveats of the study: Blood also held most thyroid clonotypes expanded beyond 0.001.

The CDR3 is made up of 15 amino acids. The V gene end was trimmed by 2 bases and the J gene end by 0 bases; junction bases not matched to a gene: 1. Germline V CDR1 and CDR2: MNHEY, SVGEGT. V is TRBV6-2 or TRBV6-3 and J is TRBJ1-5; 7 bases line up with TRBD1. This receptor was taken from a man aged 35-49 years with Graves' hyperthyroidism that later progressed to Graves' ophthalmopathy. The material sequenced was blood. The CDR3 bases are TGTGCCAGCAGTTACACAGGGGCTAGCAATCAGCCCCAGCATTTT. Amino acids: CASSYTGASNQPQHF.